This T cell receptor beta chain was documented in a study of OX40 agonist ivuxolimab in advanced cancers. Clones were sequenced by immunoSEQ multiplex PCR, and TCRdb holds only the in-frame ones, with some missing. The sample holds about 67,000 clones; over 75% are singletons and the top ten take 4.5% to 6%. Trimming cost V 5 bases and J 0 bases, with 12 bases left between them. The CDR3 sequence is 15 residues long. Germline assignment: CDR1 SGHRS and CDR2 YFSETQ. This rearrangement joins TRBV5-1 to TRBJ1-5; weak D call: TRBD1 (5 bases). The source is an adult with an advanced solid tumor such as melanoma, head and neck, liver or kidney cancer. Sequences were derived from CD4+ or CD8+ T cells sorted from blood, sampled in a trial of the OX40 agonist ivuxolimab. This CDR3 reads CASRLSGNSNQPQHF. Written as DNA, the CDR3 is TGCGCCAGCAGATTATCAGGGAATAGCAATCAGCCCCAGCATTTT.